A selection of T cell receptor beta chains follows, all from one sample in a study of T cell clones after liver transplantation. Some clones are missing from TCRdb's copy, which holds only in-frame ones; the method was immunoSEQ multiplex PCR. This sample has around 110,000 clones, with approximately 90% found just once. The sample consisted of CD4+ T cells from blood, taken 12 months after liver transplant. These receptors originate from a human patient who received a liver transplant. Some T cells may have come from the graft donor. Each CDR3 is given with its conserved first and last residue. Each record gives: CDR3 DNA, CDR3 protein, D gene, V gene, J gene, clone size. A D gene is named only where the DNA matches it firmly. Expanded clones are given a class, and other clones once, few, many or no size at all.

CDR3 DNA: TGTGCCAGCACCTCTGGGGGACAGCGGATCTATGGCTACACCTTC
CDR3 protein: CASTSGGQRIYGYTF
D gene: TRBD1
V gene: TRBV28
J gene: TRBJ1-2
clone size: -

CDR3 DNA: TGTGCCAGCAGTGACCCTAGCGGGAGCACCGGGGAGCTGTTTTTT
CDR3 protein: CASSDPSGSTGELFF
D gene: TRBD2
V gene: TRBV25-1
J gene: TRBJ2-2
clone size: -

CDR3 DNA: TGTGCCAGCAGTAGAAGGGGGGTGGATGAGCAGTTCTTC
CDR3 protein: CASSRRGVDEQFF
D gene: -
V gene: TRBV7-2
J gene: TRBJ2-1
clone size: -

CDR3 DNA: TGCGCCAGCAGTGAGTCGGGAAGGGTGTACGAGCAGTACTTC
CDR3 protein: CASSESGRVYEQYF
D gene: -
V gene: TRBV10-1
J gene: TRBJ2-7
clone size: -

CDR3 DNA: TGCGCCAGCAGCCAAGTTGGCTCGGGATCCGAAAAACTGTTTTTT
CDR3 protein: CASSQVGSGSEKLFF
D gene: -
V gene: TRBV4-3
J gene: TRBJ1-4
clone size: once

CDR3 DNA: TGTGCCAGTAGTATTTCGACAGCCCAAGAGACCCAGTACTTC
CDR3 protein: CASSISTAQETQYF
D gene: -
V gene: TRBV19
J gene: TRBJ2-5
clone size: -

CDR3 DNA: TGTGCCAGCAGCGTCCTTTCGGGCGGGAGAAACACCGGGGAGCTGTTTTTT
CDR3 protein: CASSVLSGGRNTGELFF
D gene: TRBD2
V gene: TRBV7-6
J gene: TRBJ2-2
clone size: -

CDR3 DNA: TGTGCCAGCAGCTTCGGGGCCTATGGCTACACCTTC
CDR3 protein: CASSFGAYGYTF
D gene: -
V gene: TRBV11-1
J gene: TRBJ1-2
clone size: once

CDR3 DNA: TGTGCCAGCAGCTTGGCCATCGGGACAGGGGGCCACGAGCAGTACTTC
CDR3 protein: CASSLAIGTGGHEQYF
D gene: TRBD1
V gene: TRBV5-4
J gene: TRBJ2-7
clone size: -

CDR3 DNA: TGTGCCAGTCGAAGGGGGACAGGGGCTGGCAATCAGCCCCAGCATTTT
CDR3 protein: CASRRGTGAGNQPQHF
D gene: TRBD1
V gene: TRBV19
J gene: TRBJ1-5
clone size: -

CDR3 DNA: TGCGCCAGCCGGGACAGCGGATACGAGCAGTACTTC
CDR3 protein: CASRDSGYEQYF
D gene: TRBD1
V gene: TRBV5-1
J gene: TRBJ2-7
clone size: -

CDR3 DNA: TGTGCCAGCAGCTTAGGCGGGACCCAAGAGACCCAGTACTTC
CDR3 protein: CASSLGGTQETQYF
D gene: -
V gene: TRBV7-6
J gene: TRBJ2-5
clone size: -

CDR3 DNA: TGTGCCAGCAGCTTACCTGGGGCCAACGTCCTGACTTTC
CDR3 protein: CASSLPGANVLTF
D gene: -
V gene: TRBV7-2
J gene: TRBJ2-6
clone size: -

CDR3 DNA: TGTGCCAGCAGCTTTTCCGGGACAGGGGCGCGATACGAGCAGTACTTC
CDR3 protein: CASSFSGTGARYEQYF
D gene: TRBD1
V gene: TRBV11-2
J gene: TRBJ2-7
clone size: -

CDR3 DNA: TGTGCCAGCTTAGGGACAGCTGAGACCCAGTACTTC
CDR3 protein: CASLGTAETQYF
D gene: TRBD1
V gene: TRBV2
J gene: TRBJ2-5
clone size: -

CDR3 DNA: TGTGCCAGCAGCATGGGTACAGTCCTCTCTAGCTCTGGAAACACCATATATTTT
CDR3 protein: CASSMGTVLSSSGNTIYF
D gene: -
V gene: TRBV7-6
J gene: TRBJ1-3
clone size: few

CDR3 DNA: TGTGCCAGCAGCTTAGGACAGGAGTACGAGCAGTACTTC
CDR3 protein: CASSLGQEYEQYF
D gene: -
V gene: TRBV11-3
J gene: TRBJ2-7
clone size: -

CDR3 DNA: TGTGCCAGCAGTAGGAGTACTGGCACTTACTACGAGCAGTACTTC
CDR3 protein: CASSRSTGTYYEQYF
D gene: -
V gene: TRBV27
J gene: TRBJ2-7
clone size: -

CDR3 DNA: TGTGCCAGCAGTGGGGGCGGACAGGGAACAGATACGCAGTATTTT
CDR3 protein: CASSGGGQGTDTQYF
D gene: TRBD1
V gene: TRBV2
J gene: TRBJ2-3
clone size: -

CDR3 DNA: TGTGCCAGAAGGGACAGGGTTGAAGAGCAGTACTTC
CDR3 protein: CARRDRVEEQYF
D gene: TRBD1
V gene: TRBV13
J gene: TRBJ2-7
clone size: -

CDR3 DNA: TGTGCCAGTAGTATAGCGGGGTCCAGCGGGAGCTACGAGCAGTACTTC
CDR3 protein: CASSIAGSSGSYEQYF
D gene: TRBD2
V gene: TRBV19
J gene: TRBJ2-7
clone size: -

CDR3 DNA: TGCGCCAGCAGCTTGGATTTGAACACTGAAGCTTTCTTT
CDR3 protein: CASSLDLNTEAFF
D gene: -
V gene: TRBV5-1
J gene: TRBJ1-1
clone size: -

CDR3 DNA: TGTGCCACCGGAGACGGTTCCTACGAGCAGTACTTC
CDR3 protein: CATGDGSYEQYF
D gene: -
V gene: TRBV7-9
J gene: TRBJ2-7
clone size: -

CDR3 DNA: TGCAGCGTTGAAAAGGACAGGGGTGGCTACACCTTC
CDR3 protein: CSVEKDRGGYTF
D gene: TRBD1
V gene: TRBV29-1
J gene: TRBJ1-2
clone size: -

CDR3 DNA: TGTGCCAGCAGCTTGATGGGACAGGCGCGAGGCTACACCTTC
CDR3 protein: CASSLMGQARGYTF
D gene: TRBD1
V gene: TRBV5-8
J gene: TRBJ1-2
clone size: -

CDR3 DNA: TGTGCCAGCAGTCACCGGGACAGGGGGCGACTGGAGCAGTTCTTC
CDR3 protein: CASSHRDRGRLEQFF
D gene: TRBD1
V gene: TRBV6-5
J gene: TRBJ2-1
clone size: -

CDR3 DNA: TGTGCCAGCAGCGCCTCCGACGGGTCCTACGAGCAGTACTTC
CDR3 protein: CASSASDGSYEQYF
D gene: -
V gene: TRBV9
J gene: TRBJ2-7
clone size: -

CDR3 DNA: TGCGCCAGCAGCTTGGCCCGGAGAGCTAGTTCAGATACGCAGTATTTT
CDR3 protein: CASSLARRASSDTQYF
D gene: -
V gene: TRBV5-1
J gene: TRBJ2-3
clone size: -

CDR3 DNA: TGTGCCAGCAAGCGGGATGGCTACACCTTC
CDR3 protein: CASKRDGYTF
D gene: -
V gene: TRBV28
J gene: TRBJ1-2
clone size: -

CDR3 DNA: TGTGCCAGCAGTCGCGGGAGACTGAACACTGAAGCTTTCTTT
CDR3 protein: CASSRGRLNTEAFF
D gene: -
V gene: TRBV28
J gene: TRBJ1-1
clone size: -

CDR3 DNA: TGTGCCACCAGCAGAGAGAGCGGGTATAGCAATCAGCCCCAGCATTTT
CDR3 protein: CATSRESGYSNQPQHF
D gene: -
V gene: TRBV15
J gene: TRBJ1-5
clone size: -

CDR3 DNA: TGTGCCAGCAGCCTGGACAAGAACTATGGCTACACCTTC
CDR3 protein: CASSLDKNYGYTF
D gene: -
V gene: TRBV7-9
J gene: TRBJ1-2
clone size: -

CDR3 DNA: TGCGCCAGCAGCAGGATCCGGGACAGGGGAGAGGCGAACACTGAAGCTTTCTTT
CDR3 protein: CASSRIRDRGEANTEAFF
D gene: TRBD1
V gene: TRBV5-1
J gene: TRBJ1-1
clone size: -

CDR3 DNA: TGTGCCAGCAGCGTAGAAGGGGACTCCTACAATGAGCAGTTCTTC
CDR3 protein: CASSVEGDSYNEQFF
D gene: -
V gene: TRBV9
J gene: TRBJ2-1
clone size: -

CDR3 DNA: TGTGCCAGCAGCCCCTTGGTTGGCGCTGGCTACACCTTC
CDR3 protein: CASSPLVGAGYTF
D gene: -
V gene: TRBV9
J gene: TRBJ1-2
clone size: -

CDR3 DNA: TGTGCCAGCAGCCTAAGGGCAGGGAATCAGCCCCAGCATTTT
CDR3 protein: CASSLRAGNQPQHF
D gene: -
V gene: TRBV28
J gene: TRBJ1-5
clone size: -

CDR3 DNA: TGTGCCAGCAGTTTCAGGGGGCTGAGTGGCTACACCTTC
CDR3 protein: CASSFRGLSGYTF
D gene: TRBD1
V gene: TRBV6-5
J gene: TRBJ1-2
clone size: once

CDR3 DNA: TGTGCCAGCAGTGGGTCTCACTACGAGCAGTACTTC
CDR3 protein: CASSGSHYEQYF
D gene: -
V gene: TRBV6-1
J gene: TRBJ2-7
clone size: -

CDR3 DNA: TGTGCCAGCAGCTTAGTTTCCAGCGGGACCTCCTACAATGAGCAGTTCTTC
CDR3 protein: CASSLVSSGTSYNEQFF
D gene: TRBD2
V gene: TRBV11-3
J gene: TRBJ2-1
clone size: -

CDR3 DNA: TGTGCCAGCAGCGTACCGGGACTAGCGGGAGGGGAGACCCAGTACTTC
CDR3 protein: CASSVPGLAGGETQYF
D gene: TRBD2
V gene: TRBV11-2
J gene: TRBJ2-5
clone size: -

CDR3 DNA: TGTGCCAGCAGTGGACAGGGGACGGTGGGCAATGAGCAGTTCTTC
CDR3 protein: CASSGQGTVGNEQFF
D gene: TRBD1
V gene: TRBV6-1
J gene: TRBJ2-1
clone size: few

CDR3 DNA: TGTGCCAGCAGCGACAGAAACACTGAAGCTTTCTTT
CDR3 protein: CASSDRNTEAFF
D gene: -
V gene: TRBV9
J gene: TRBJ1-1
clone size: few

CDR3 DNA: TGTGCCAGCACCCCCCTAGCGGGAGAGGGGTACGAGCAGTACTTC
CDR3 protein: CASTPLAGEGYEQYF
D gene: TRBD2
V gene: TRBV2
J gene: TRBJ2-7
clone size: -

CDR3 DNA: TGTGCCAGCAGCGAATACTGGAACACCGGGGAGCTGTTTTTT
CDR3 protein: CASSEYWNTGELFF
D gene: -
V gene: TRBV9
J gene: TRBJ2-2
clone size: -

CDR3 DNA: TGTGCCAGCAGCCCCTTGGGGGAAGGCTACAATGAGCAGTTCTTC
CDR3 protein: CASSPLGEGYNEQFF
D gene: -
V gene: TRBV9
J gene: TRBJ2-1
clone size: -

CDR3 DNA: TGTGCCAGCAGGGCATTGGCGGACACTGAAGCTTTCTTT
CDR3 protein: CASRALADTEAFF
D gene: -
V gene: TRBV6-5
J gene: TRBJ1-1
clone size: -

CDR3 DNA: TGTGCCAGCAGCTCCCACAGCGGGAGGGGCCCTGAGCAGTTCTTC
CDR3 protein: CASSSHSGRGPEQFF
D gene: TRBD2
V gene: TRBV6-5
J gene: TRBJ2-1
clone size: -

CDR3 DNA: TGTGCCAGCAGTGACGCAGGGCTCCACGAGCAGTACTTC
CDR3 protein: CASSDAGLHEQYF
D gene: -
V gene: TRBV27
J gene: TRBJ2-7
clone size: -

CDR3 DNA: TGTGCCAGCAGTCCACGGACAGGGGAAGAGACCCAGTACTTC
CDR3 protein: CASSPRTGEETQYF
D gene: TRBD1
V gene: TRBV2
J gene: TRBJ2-5
clone size: -

CDR3 DNA: TGTGCCAGCTCATCCGGACTAGCGGGAGTAGGGTCCTACGAGCAGTACTTC
CDR3 protein: CASSSGLAGVGSYEQYF
D gene: TRBD2
V gene: TRBV18
J gene: TRBJ2-7
clone size: -

CDR3 DNA: TGTGCCAGCAACGATTATGTGCCAGGGGGCAGGGACAATGAGCAGTTCTTC
CDR3 protein: CASNDYVPGGRDNEQFF
D gene: -
V gene: TRBV21-1
J gene: TRBJ2-1
clone size: -

CDR3 DNA: TGTGCCATCAGCCTCTATGGGGCCAACGTCCTGACTTTC
CDR3 protein: CAISLYGANVLTF
D gene: -
V gene: TRBV10-3
J gene: TRBJ2-6
clone size: few

CDR3 DNA: TGCGCCAGCAGCTTGGCCGACTGGGCAGACCAAACCTACGAGCAGTACTTC
CDR3 protein: CASSLADWADQTYEQYF
D gene: -
V gene: TRBV5-1
J gene: TRBJ2-7
clone size: -

CDR3 DNA: TGTGCCAGCAGCAAGGAGGCGGGTAGGGACATTCAGTACTTC
CDR3 protein: CASSKEAGRDIQYF
D gene: -
V gene: TRBV7-3
J gene: TRBJ2-4
clone size: -

CDR3 DNA: TGTGCCAGTACGAGCTCCGGGACATATGAAAAACTGTTTTTT
CDR3 protein: CASTSSGTYEKLFF
D gene: -
V gene: TRBV19
J gene: TRBJ1-4
clone size: -

CDR3 DNA: TGTGCCAGCAGCTCCCCACCGGGCCTTTACAATGAGCAGTTCTTC
CDR3 protein: CASSSPPGLYNEQFF
D gene: -
V gene: TRBV7-2
J gene: TRBJ2-1
clone size: -

CDR3 DNA: TGTGCCAGCAGTGAGTCGGTTGGAGGGAGGGCCTATGGAGAGCAGTACTTC
CDR3 protein: CASSESVGGRAYGEQYF
D gene: TRBD2
V gene: TRBV2
J gene: TRBJ2-7
clone size: -